These 16 T cell receptor beta chains share one sample of origin, sequenced in a study of immune evolution from preneoplasia to lung adenocarcinoma. Profiled with immunoSEQ multiplex PCR; TCRdb holds only in-frame clones, not every one. The top ten clones hold approximately 2.3% of a sample with about 2,700 clones, roughly 88% of them seen once. The specimen sequenced was FFPE atypical adenomatous hyperplasia tissue from the lung. The subset is: atypical adenomatous hyperplasia (AAH), lung preneoplasia. The receptors derive from a person aged 70 to 79 with lung adenocarcinoma.

About this clone itself: Other DNA sequences within the sample encode an identical CDR3. This rearrangement joins TRBV5-1 to TRBJ2-2, with D possibly TRBD1 on 5 matching bases. The V gene lost 0 bases and the J gene lost 2 bases, with 8 bases spanning the gap. The CDR3 loop spans 15 amino acids. Germline CDR1 SGHRS, CDR2 YFSETQ. The CDR3 loop is CASSLARVNTGELFF. The CDR3 nucleotides read TGCGCCAGCAGCTTGGCCAGGGTTAACACCGGGGAGCTGTTTTTT. The full variable domain, in which reference TRBV5-1 and TRBJ2-2 provide the parts outside the CDR3, is KAGVTQTPRYLIKTRGQQVTLSCSPISGHRSVSWYQQTPGQGLQFLFEYFSETQRNKGNFPGRFSGRQFSNSRSEMNVSTLELGDSALYLCASSLARVNTGELFFGEGSRLTVL.

This clone turned up a few times. This rearrangement joins TRBV18 to TRBJ1-2; D is unresolved. Germline CDR1 is KGHSH and CDR2 is LQKENI. CDR3 length: 15 amino acids. Trimming shortened V by 0 bases and J by 0 bases, and 8 bases separated the two germline ends. The CDR3 coding sequence is TGTGCCAGCTCACCACCCCAGCCTGCTAACTATGGCTACACCTTC. Its protein product is CASSPPQPANYGYTF.

The chain uses TRBV9 and TRBJ2-3; 9 positions match TRBD1. The junction had 0 bases not matched to a gene; V was cut back by 0 bases and J by 1 base. Germline CDR1 and CDR2: SGDLS and YYNGEE. This CDR3 is 15 amino acids long. As DNA, the CDR3 is TGTGCCAGCAGCGTAGGGACAGGGGGCACAGATACGCAGTATTTT. It is translated as CASSVGTGGTDTQYF.

The chain couples TRBV1 to TRBJ1-2; the table's D call of TRBD1 was not tested on the DNA. TRBV1 is assigned pseudogene status. The CDR3 sequence is 14 residues long. In DNA, the CDR3 is TGCACCAGCAGCCACCCGGACAGGGGAGACGGCTACATCTTC. Its translation: CTSSHPDRGDGYIF.

This chain joins TRBV9 and TRBJ2-1; 7 bases match TRBD2. CDR3 size: 15 residues. Germline V gives CDR1 SGDLS, CDR2 YYNGEE. Trimming removed 0 bases from V and 3 bases from J; junction bases left unmatched: 3. This CDR3 reads CASSVGSGDYNEQFF. In DNA form, the CDR3 reads TGTGCCAGCAGCGTAGGCAGCGGGGACTACAATGAGCAGTTCTTC. The whole variable domain, filled in from reference TRBV9 and TRBJ2-1, reads DSGVTQTPKHLITATGQRVTLRCSPRSGDLSVYWYQQSLDQGLQFLIQYYNGEERAKGNILERFSAQQFPDLHSELNLSSLELGDSALYFCASSVGSGDYNEQFFGPGTRLTVL.

The rearrangement uses TRBV19 and TRBJ2-7, with D perhaps matching TRBD1 (6 bases). The CDR3 is 14 residues long. Germline CDR1 LNHDA, CDR2 SQIVND (reference sequence). V shed 4 bases and J shed 9 bases, with 19 bases lying between them. This CDR3 reads CASSTSGTLVVQYF. The CDR3 region has the DNA TGTGCCAGTAGTACTTCCGGGACACTCGTTGTGCAGTACTTC.

V usage is TRBV7-9 and J usage is TRBJ2-2, with 11 bases that match TRBD2. The V gene end was trimmed by 5 bases and the J gene end by 6 bases; junction bases not matched to a gene: 5. CDR3 length: 15 residues. The germline V gene has CDR1 SEHNR and CDR2 FQNEAQ (reference sequence). The CDR3: CASSISGRAPGELFF. The CDR3 bases are TGTGCCAGCAGCATTAGCGGGAGGGCCCCCGGGGAGCTGTTTTTT.

CDR3 sequence: CASSRDVHYGYTF. For the CDR3, the DNA is TGTGCCAGCAGCCGGGACGTCCACTATGGCTACACCTTC. This chain joins TRBV7-3 and TRBJ1-2; D may be TRBD1 (5 bases). CDR3 length: 13 residues. Trimming stripped 5 bases from V and 3 bases from J, with 10 bases between. Germline CDR1 reads SGHTA; CDR2 reads FQGTGA.

V usage is TRBV5-1 and J usage is TRBJ1-2, with D possibly matching TRBD1 (5 bases). The CDR3 loop spans 16 amino acids. The V gene's germline CDR1 is SGHRS and CDR2 YFSETQ. The ends were cut back, 0 bases at V and 1 base at J, with 13 bases in the middle. Written as DNA, the CDR3 is TGCGCCAGCAGCTTGGAACCGACAGCTTTTAACTATGGCTACACCTTC. Translated, it gives CASSLEPTAFNYGYTF.

The table lists this clone with a few counts. The rearrangement uses TRBV20-1 and TRBJ2-7, with a tentative D call TRBD1 (6 bases). Germline CDR1 reads DFQATT; CDR2 reads SNEGSKA (reference sequence). The ends were cut back, 7 bases at V and 3 bases at J, with 10 bases in the middle. There are 11 residues in the CDR3. CDR3 sequence (DNA): TGCAGTGTATCAGGGGTCTACGAGCAGTACTTC. Amino acid sequence: CSVSGVYEQYF.

The V and J genes are TRBV9 and TRBJ2-3; TRBD2 aligns across 7 bases. The CDR3 covers 16 residues. Germline values: CDR1 SGDLS, CDR2 YYNGEE. Losses at the gene ends were 4 bases for V and 0 bases for J; bases not matched to a gene: 8. The CDR3 nucleotides read TGTGCCAGCAGCCTGCGACTAGCCACTAGCACAGATACGCAGTATTTT. It specifies CASSLRLATSTDTQYF.

This chain joins TRBV6-5 and TRBJ1-3; no clear D gene. The germline CDR1 and CDR2 sequences are MNHEY and SVGAGI. The CDR3 is 14 residues long. Trimming removed 6 bases from V and 0 bases from J, with 9 bases in between. In nucleotides, the CDR3 is TGTGCCAGCAGACTAGAAAGCTCTGGAAACACCATATATTTT. It translates to CASRLESSGNTIYF.

This chain's CDR3 is CASGYRGTTDTQYF. The CDR3 nucleotides read TGCGCCAGCGGATACAGGGGGACCACAGATACGCAGTATTTT. The chain has TRBV5-1 and TRBJ2-3, with TRBD1 matching 8 bases. Germline V lookup: CDR1 SGHRS, CDR2 YFSETQ. V shed 7 bases, J shed 2 bases, and the junction held 6 bases outside the gene matches. The CDR3 contains 14 residues.

This clone was detected only a few times. V usage is TRBV7-8 and J usage is TRBJ1-2; 8 bases map to TRBD1. The CDR3 spans 15 residues. From germline, CDR1 is SGHVS and CDR2 FQNEAQ. The trim removed 5 bases at V and 4 bases at J, leaving 9 bases unmatched. The CDR3 region has the DNA TGTGCCAGCAGCCCGAGGACAGGGACCAGCTATGGCTACACCTTC. Protein sequence: CASSPRTGTSYGYTF.

This clone was detected only once. V gene TRBV5-1 combines with J gene TRBJ1-1, with unresolved D. CDR1 SGHRS and CDR2 YFSETQ come from the germline V gene. V shed 4 bases and J shed 1 base, with 8 bases lying between them. The CDR3 is 13 residues long. CDR3 nucleotide sequence: TGCGCCAGCAGCACCCAAAAGAACACTGAAGCTTTCTTT. This encodes CASSTQKNTEAFF.

The CDR3 here is CASSAAGTSGYEQYF. The CDR3 DNA sequence: TGTGCCAGCAGCGCGGCCGGGACTAGCGGGTACGAGCAGTACTTC. J is TRBJ2-7 and V is TRBV7-8; 12 positions match TRBD2. The CDR3 is made up of 15 amino acids. V was pared by 5 bases and J by 4 bases, with 6 bases of the junction left unmatched. Germline values: CDR1 SGHVS, CDR2 FQNEAQ.